This TCR beta chain came from a study of blood T cells in healthy people across ages. A sample-barcoded 5' primer and a J-beta primer mix were used in a second PCR of roughly 7 to 11 cycles. TCRdb re-derived calls from the 5' RACE reads in MiXCR, one entry per CDR3 protein. The repertoire holds 750,000 to 950,000 distinct CDR3 sequences, 40% to 65% seen once, with 40% to 50% in the top ten. Trimming removed 2 bases from V and 3 bases from J, with 24 bases in between. This CDR3 has 18 residues. The germline V gene encodes CDR1 SGHRS and CDR2 YFSETQ. Study-wide points: There were more naive CD4+ cells and higher diversity in long-lived donors than in aged donors. Roughly linear age-related decline in beta diversity appeared, significant by age 40. Across samples, TCR beta diversity tracked strongly with naive T cell percentage.

RNA extraction gave at least 5.5 micrograms of total RNA per sample. The sample holds a few counts of this clonotype. The antigen is unknown. The source of this sequence is an elderly man in good health. The sequenced sample was blood. The chain joins TRBV5-1 to TRBJ2-7; D possibly matches TRBD1 or TRBD2 (5 bases each). The CDR3 loop is CASSFPHGGVNEGYEQYF. The CDR3 DNA sequence: TGCGCCAGCAGCTTCCCCCATGGGGGAGTAAATGAAGGCTACGAGCAGTACTTC.